Following are 23 T cell receptor beta chains from one sample sequenced in a study of PD-1 blockade in classical Hodgkin lymphoma. The assay was immunoSEQ multiplex PCR, and TCRdb's table has in-frame clones only and misses some. The sample comprises roughly 30,000 clones, around 80% of which are singletons, and about a sixth rests with the top ten. Time point in this sample: cycle 4 day 1 (C4D1), after less than 7 weeks of nivolumab. After autologous stem cell transplantation all patients relapsed, and prior brentuximab vedotin exposure differed between cohorts. The material sequenced was peripheral blood mononuclear cells (PBMCs), taken before the fourth cycle of nivolumab. Source of these receptors: a human donor with classical Hodgkin lymphoma.

The V gene is TRBV4-2, the J gene TRBJ1-2; maybe TRBD1 (6 bases). V lost 1 base and J lost 5, with 14 bases in between. The germline CDR1 and CDR2 sequences are LGHNA and YNFKEQ. CDR3 size: 15 residues. CDR3 protein: CASSQGGRGGYGYTF. The CDR3 nucleotides read TGTGCCAGCAGCCAAGGGGGCAGGGGAGGGTATGGCTACACCTTC.

The chain carries TRBV30 and TRBJ1-2, with TRBD1 identical over 12 bases. The CDR3 is made up of 14 amino acids. Germline V CDR1 and CDR2: GTSNPN, SVGIG (reference sequence). V lost 2 bases to trimming and J lost 8 bases; unmatched junction nucleotides: 6. CDR3 loop: CAWSNRDRGRGYTF. The CDR3 region has the DNA TGTGCCTGGAGTAACCGGGACAGGGGGCGAGGCTACACCTTC.

By its share, this clone is medium-sized. The V gene is TRBV7-9, the J gene TRBJ1-1, with D tentatively TRBD1 (6 bases). Trimming shortened V by 5 bases and J by 0 bases, and 13 bases separated the two germline ends. CDR1 is SEHNR and CDR2 is FQNEAQ in the germline V gene (reference sequence). CDR3 length equals 15 residues. The CDR3 loop reads CASSQTDSMNTEAFF. The CDR3 DNA is TGTGCCAGCAGCCAAACGGACAGTATGAACACTGAAGCTTTCTTT.

This clone was observed a single time. The chain has TRBV4-1 and TRBJ2-5; no definite D call. Trimming removed 4 bases at V and 5 bases at J, with 11 bases between. The length of the CDR3 is 13 residues. In germline, CDR1 is MGHRA, CDR2 YSYEKL. The DNA for the CDR3 is TGCGCCAGCAGCCGAATTTTGGGCGAGACCCAGTACTTC. It encodes CASSRILGETQYF.

The count of this clone is one. The chain is built from TRBV19 and TRBJ2-2; 10 bases map to TRBD1. This CDR3 is 16 amino acids long. The germline V gene has CDR1 LNHDA and CDR2 SQIVND (reference sequence). V gave up 7 bases and J gave up 9 bases; unmatched junction bases: 14. CDR3 in DNA: TGTGCCAGTACCCAAAAGGGGACAGGGGTCCGTCGGGAGCTGTTTTTT. It encodes CASTQKGTGVRRELFF.

This chain uses TRBV7-2 with TRBJ2-1; D possibly corresponds to TRBD2 (7 bases). Germline values: CDR1 SGHTA, CDR2 FQGNSA. The ends were cut back, 2 bases at V and 2 bases at J, with 16 bases in the middle. The CDR3 has 17 amino acids. Written as DNA, the CDR3 is TGTGCCAGCAGCTTACCTGTTGAGGGGGGGACCTACAATGAGCAGTTCTTC. It translates to CASSLPVEGGTYNEQFF.

The rearrangement uses TRBV7-2 and TRBJ2-7, with no clear D. This CDR3 comprises 14 residues. Germline CDR1 SGHTA, CDR2 FQGNSA. V was clipped by 5 bases and J by 3 bases, with 14 bases between them. In DNA form, the CDR3 reads TGTGCCAGCAGCCGGAACCCTAAAGGCTACGAGCAGTACTTC. Amino acids: CASSRNPKGYEQYF.

A few counts support this clone. V is TRBV19 and J is TRBJ1-6; D remains ambiguous. Trimming cost V 4 bases and J 14 bases, with 24 bases left between them. This CDR3 contains 16 residues. CDR1 is LNHDA, CDR2 SQIVND, per germline (reference sequence). The CDR3 region has the DNA TGTGCCAGTAGTACCCGGGAGGGCAGCGGATTAGGATCCCTCCACTTT. Amino acid sequence: CASSTREGSGLGSLHF.

V is TRBV5-1 and J is TRBJ2-5, with 15 bases matching TRBD2. Germline trimming cut 1 base from V and 5 bases from J; bases unmatched to any gene: 12. This CDR3 comprises 19 residues. CDR1 and CDR2 from the germline V gene are SGHRS and YFSETQ. The CDR3 DNA reads TGCGCCAGCAGCTTGAAACCTGGACTAGCGGGGGGGCCGCACGAGACCCAGTACTTC. It is translated as CASSLKPGLAGGPHETQYF.

The V gene is TRBV10-3, the J gene TRBJ1-1; D perhaps matches TRBD1 (6 bases). The CDR3 runs 16 residues. The V end lost 0 bases, the J end lost 6 bases, and 17 bases lay between the germline ends. Germline-derived CDR1 and CDR2 are ENHRY and SYGVKD. The CDR3 bases are TGTGCCATCAGTGAGTCGAGCGTGTCTACAGGGTCTGAAGCTTTCTTT. Amino acids: CAISESSVSTGSEAFF.

V usage is TRBV7-9 and J usage is TRBJ2-5, with 8 bases matching TRBD1. From germline, CDR1 is SEHNR and CDR2 FQNEAQ (reference sequence). Germline trimming cut 6 bases from V and 2 bases from J; bases unmatched to any gene: 8. The CDR3 runs to 15 residues. CDR3 sequence (DNA): TGTGCCAGCAGTCTGTCCGGGACAGGACAAGAGACCCAGTACTTC. Residues: CASSLSGTGQETQYF.

The rearrangement uses TRBV7-2 and TRBJ1-5; D is perhaps TRBD1 (6 bases). Trimming removed 5 bases from V and 10 bases from J, with 12 bases in between. This CDR3 has 12 amino acids. Per germline, CDR1 SGHTA and CDR2 FQGNSA. CDR3 sequence reads: CASSPRGGPQHF. CDR3 coding DNA: TGTGCCAGCAGCCCCCGAGGGGGTCCCCAGCATTTT.

The V gene is TRBV19, the J gene TRBJ2-1, with TRBD2 matching over 9 bases. Germline CDR1 and CDR2: LNHDA and SQIVND (reference sequence). This CDR3 region has 16 residues. V shed 6 bases and J 7 bases; nucleotides not matched to a gene: 13. Written as DNA, the CDR3 is TGTGCCAGTAGACTCGCCGCGGGAGGGCCTTGGAATGAGCAGTTCTTC. Protein: CASRLAAGGPWNEQFF. Using reference TRBV19 and TRBJ2-1 for the parts outside the CDR3, the full variable domain is DGGITQSPKYLFRKEGQNVTLSCEQNLNHDAMYWYRQDPGQGLRLIYYSQIVNDFQKGDIAEGYSVSREKKESFPLTVTSAQKNPTAFYLCASRLAAGGPWNEQFFGPGTRLTVL.

This rearrangement joins TRBV15 to TRBJ2-3; D may be TRBD1 or TRBD2 (5 bases each). Germline V gene lookup returns CDR1 LNHNV and CDR2 YYDKDF (reference sequence). Trimming stripped 0 bases from V and 14 bases from J, with 9 bases between. This CDR3 region has 11 residues. In DNA, the CDR3 is TGTGCCACCAGCAGAGATGGGACGTGGTATTTT. Protein sequence: CATSRDGTWYF.

The chain employs TRBV28 and TRBJ2-7; D gene ambiguous. V dropped 6 bases and J dropped 0 bases, with 9 bases sitting between them. The CDR3 covers 13 residues. CDR1 is MDHEN and CDR2 is SYDVKM in the germline V gene. CDR3 in amino acids: CASSWRASYEQYF. CDR3 in DNA: TGTGCCAGCAGCTGGCGAGCCTCCTACGAGCAGTACTTC.

The genes are TRBV7-9 and TRBJ2-5; 10 bases match TRBD2. CDR1 SEHNR and CDR2 FQNEAQ come from the germline V gene (reference sequence). V lost 5 bases to trimming and J lost 4 bases; unmatched junction nucleotides: 10. This CDR3 is 16 amino acids long. In DNA, the CDR3 is TGTGCCAGCAGCACCGAACGGGCTAGCGGGGGAGAGACCCAGTACTTC. Translation gives CASSTERASGGETQYF.

The chain employs TRBV6-6 and TRBJ2-3; the D gene is possibly TRBD2 (6 bases). The CDR3 has 12 residues. Trimming took 5 bases from V and 6 from J, leaving 9 bases between them. Germline CDR1 reads MNHNY; CDR2 reads SVGAGI (reference sequence). The DNA of the CDR3 is TGTGCCAGCAGTCCTGGGGGGGATACGCAGTATTTT. The encoded protein is CASSPGGDTQYF.

V and J are TRBV4-1 and TRBJ2-7; weak D call: TRBD2 (6 bases). Germline V gives CDR1 MGHRA, CDR2 YSYEKL. The CDR3 covers 15 residues. V shed 2 bases and J shed 4 bases, with 15 bases lying between them. The CDR3 here is CASSQPPAGTYEQYF. CDR3 sequence (DNA): TGCGCCAGCAGCCAACCGCCAGCGGGTACTTACGAGCAGTACTTC.

This clone was seen once. The chain carries TRBV5-5 and TRBJ2-7, with TRBD1 identical over 7 bases. This CDR3 has 12 residues. The germline gives CDR1 SGHKS, CDR2 YYEKEE (reference sequence). V was clipped by 2 bases and J by 6 bases; unmatched bases: 2. The CDR3 is CASSFTGAEQYV. The CDR3 DNA reads TGTGCCAGCAGCTTCACAGGGGCCGAGCAGTACGTC.

The chain is built from TRBV15 and TRBJ1-4; D may be TRBD1 (6 bases). This CDR3 is 14 amino acids long. Trimming cost V 0 bases and J 8 bases, with 10 bases left between them. Germline CDR1 is LNHNV and CDR2 is YYDKDF (reference sequence). The CDR3 here is CATSRDRGREKLFF. In nucleotides, the CDR3 is TGTGCCACCAGCAGAGACAGGGGCCGGGAAAAACTGTTTTTT.

This chain links TRBV10-1 with TRBJ2-5; TRBD1 matches at 7 bases. V shed 5 bases, J shed 4 bases, and the junction held 4 bases outside the gene matches. The length of the CDR3 is 13 residues. Germline CDR1 is WNHNN and CDR2 is SYGVQD (reference sequence). Here the CDR3 DNA reads TGCGCCAGCAGTCCAGGGACAGTAGAGACCCAGTACTTC. Protein product: CASSPGTVETQYF.

Concerning this clone itself: Other DNA sequences within the sample encode an identical CDR3. The V gene is TRBV30, the J gene TRBJ1-6; D call uncertain. The V end lost 0 bases, the J end lost 0 bases, and 3 bases lay between the germline ends. The length of the CDR3 is 14 residues. Germline V CDR1 and CDR2: GTSNPN, SVGIG (reference sequence). The CDR3 region has the DNA TGTGCCTGGAGTGTTCGCTCCTATAATTCACCCCTCCACTTT. Protein: CAWSVRSYNSPLHF.

The V and J genes are TRBV4-1 and TRBJ1-3; D unresolved. Between the trimmed V and J ends, which lost 5 bases and 0 bases, there was a span of 14 bases. CDR1 and CDR2 (germline): MGHRA, YSYEKL. This CDR3 comprises 16 residues. CDR3 sequence reads: CASSFRRLSSGNTIYF. The CDR3, as DNA: TGCGCCAGCAGCTTCCGACGGTTATCCTCTGGAAACACCATATATTTT.